This is a list of T cell receptor beta chains from one sample in a study of radiation and T cells in renal cell carcinoma. Here immunoSEQ multiplex PCR was the method, and the copy in TCRdb shows in-frame clones only, minus some. The sample consists of 8,000 to 8,500 clones, approximately 58% of them appearing once. This specimen was tumor tissue, taken from a patient whose treatment was nephrectomy without radiotherapy. These receptors were collected from a man aged 55-75 years with renal cell carcinoma. Both conserved end residues are part of each CDR3.

v_call	cdr3_length	j_call	cdr3_aa
TRBV2	15	TRBJ2-1	CASSVERPSYNEQFF
TRBV5-6	14	TRBJ1-2	CASSPGQGARGYTF
TRBV19	16	TRBJ2-1	CASSIEAGQGAIEQFF
TRBV7-3	17	TRBJ2-6	CASSSSTAVSGANVLTF
TRBV25-1	13	TRBJ2-1	CASSEGLADEQFF
TRBV27	14	TRBJ2-1	CASSLRIPYNEQFF
TRBV27	14	TRBJ2-7	CASSRLAGTYEQYF
TRBV7-2	14	TRBJ2-7	CASSLSGDTYEQYF
TRBV7-3	19	TRBJ2-6	CASSLRLGTGGPGANVLTF
TRBV19	12	TRBJ1-4	CASSTTGDKLFF
TRBV7-2	14	TRBJ1-6	CASSLLGVRSPLHF
TRBV5-1	15	TRBJ2-7	CASSNPGGGSYEQYF
TRBV11-2	14	TRBJ1-1	CASSWDRLNTEAFF
TRBV5-1	14	TRBJ1-1	CASSLSPELTEAFF
TRBV10-3	11	TRBJ1-1	CATRGNYEAFF
TRBV7-2	15	TRBJ2-4	CASSLAFGSQNIQYF
TRBV30	12	TRBJ2-5	CAWSANWETQYF
TRBV29-1	14	TRBJ2-2	CSVAVKGGTGELFF
TRBV11-2	18	TRBJ1-1	CASSLLSWDRVKNTEAFF
TRBV18	14	TRBJ1-1	CASSLVDSGTEAFF
TRBV6-1	11	TRBJ2-2	CASSGSGELFF
TRBV19	15	TRBJ2-7	CASSTGPKPSYEQYF
TRBV7-9	15	TRBJ1-4	CASSYRAPTNEKLFF
TRBV5-1	14	TRBJ2-5	CASSPARLQETQYF
TRBV5-4	15	TRBJ2-7	CASSPPGQAQYEQYF
TRBV4-3	14	TRBJ2-1	CASSQDRGIGEQFF
TRBV5-1	15	TRBJ1-1	CASSLDSSVNTEAFF
TRBV4-3	15	TRBJ1-2	CASSQSVIGLGGYTF
TRBV30	11	TRBJ2-1	CAWRNEQIQFF
TRBV5-4	14	TRBJ1-1	CASSLVQGNTEAFF
TRBV19	15	TRBJ1-4	CASSPEGGLNEKLFF
TRBV11-3	11	TRBJ2-1	CASTKYNEQFF
TRBV7-8	14	TRBJ1-2	CASSLGAGGDGYTF
TRBV9	14	TRBJ1-6	CASSSGQGDSPLHF
TRBV12-5	14	TRBJ1-1	CASGPPGTGVLAFF
TRBV7-9	15	TRBJ2-2	CASSSGLADGGELFF
TRBV4-3	14	TRBJ2-7	CASSPGTGGYEQYF
TRBV6-1	14	TRBJ1-5	CASSEAGGNQPQHF
TRBV7-8	16	TRBJ2-5	CASSLRPRGFQETQYF
TRBV27	12	TRBJ1-1	CASRGGWTEAFF
TRBV6-5	16	TRBJ2-5	CASSYWAGGAQETQYF
TRBV5-4	13	TRBJ2-5	CASSWRTAETQYF
TRBV9	14	TRBJ1-4	CASSVGAPREKLFF
TRBV5-1	12	TRBJ2-5	CASSLARETQYF
TRBV5-5	14	TRBJ2-3	CASSFSPELDTQYF
TRBV7-6	13	TRBJ2-7	CASSLTSGSEQYF
TRBV10-2	16	TRBJ2-1	CASTRRREVGTYEQFF
TRBV10-3	11	TRBJ2-7	CAISESREQYF
TRBV5-1	14	TRBJ2-5	CASSLAGQGETQYF
TRBV11-3	11	TRBJ1-1	CASSPGLFPFF